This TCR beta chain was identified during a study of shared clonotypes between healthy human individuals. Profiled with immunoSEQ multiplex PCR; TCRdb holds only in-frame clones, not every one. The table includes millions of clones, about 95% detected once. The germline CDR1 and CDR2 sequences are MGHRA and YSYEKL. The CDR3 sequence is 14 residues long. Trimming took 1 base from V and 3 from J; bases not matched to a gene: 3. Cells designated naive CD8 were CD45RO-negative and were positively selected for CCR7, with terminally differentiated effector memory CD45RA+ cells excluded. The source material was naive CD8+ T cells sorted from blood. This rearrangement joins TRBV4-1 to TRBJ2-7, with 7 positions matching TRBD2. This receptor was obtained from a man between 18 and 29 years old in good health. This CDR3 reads CASSQAQRDYEQYF. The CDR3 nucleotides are TGCGCCAGCAGCCAAGCCCAGCGGGACTACGAGCAGTACTTC.